The rows below give T cell receptor beta chains drawn from one sample of a study of cytomegalovirus exposure and HLA in healthy donors. TCRdb's copy holds only in-frame clones and misses some; the assay was immunoSEQ multiplex PCR. The sample carries about 180,000 clones, roughly 85% recorded once. The sample consisted of PBMCs. All receptors derive from a boy younger than 10 in good health and CMV-seronegative. CDR3s include the opening cysteine and the closing phenylalanine or tryptophan. The D gene is left open where the match is weak. Clone sizes are given selectively: once, few, many, or a class where the clone is expanded.

clone size,V gene,D gene,J gene,CDR3 protein,CDR3 DNA
NA,TRBV5-1,TRBD2,TRBJ2-5,CASSLTGGAETQYF,TGCGCCAGCAGCTTGACGGGGGGGGCAGAGACCCAGTACTTC
NA,TRBV28,TRBD1,TRBJ1-1,CASTSWGQGGLNTEAFF,TGTGCCAGCACCTCTTGGGGACAGGGGGGATTGAACACTGAAGCTTTCTTT
NA,TRBV5-8,TRBD2,TRBJ2-7,CASSYFKTSGNPYEQYF,TGTGCCAGCAGCTATTTTAAGACTAGCGGGAATCCCTACGAGCAGTACTTC
NA,TRBV18,NA,TRBJ2-7,CASSPPFRGRKWDSRVYEQYF,TGTGCCAGCTCACCTCCTTTCCGGGGGAGAAAATGGGACTCGCGGGTCTACGAGCAGTACTTC
NA,TRBV5-1,NA,TRBJ1-6,CASSVDSPRNSPLHF,TGCGCCAGCAGCGTAGACAGTCCCAGGAATTCACCCCTCCACTTT
NA,TRBV30,TRBD1,TRBJ1-4,CAWSAKTGAEEKLFF,TGTGCCTGGAGTGCCAAGACAGGGGCAGAAGAAAAACTGTTTTTT
NA,TRBV28,TRBD1,TRBJ1-4,CASSLREGTGGEKLFF,TGTGCCAGCAGTCTAAGGGAGGGGACAGGAGGGGAAAAACTGTTTTTT
NA,TRBV4-2,NA,TRBJ1-2,CASSQSQGSYGYTF,TGTGCCAGCAGCCAGTCACAGGGTTCCTATGGCTACACCTTC
once,TRBV10-2,TRBD2,TRBJ2-3,CASSSSGGARDTQYF,TGCGCCAGCAGTTCTAGCGGGGGGGCCAGAGATACGCAGTATTTT
NA,TRBV12-5,NA,TRBJ1-1,CASRRQEGIGAAFF,TGTGCTAGTAGGCGGCAGGAGGGGATTGGGGCGGCTTTCTTT
NA,TRBV30,NA,TRBJ1-1,CALTWGPTEAFF,TGTGCCTTGACCTGGGGGCCCACTGAAGCTTTCTTT
NA,TRBV30,NA,TRBJ1-6,CAWRIGGSSYNSPLHF,TGTGCCTGGAGGATTGGCGGGAGCTCCTATAATTCACCCCTCCACTTT
NA,TRBV5-1,NA,TRBJ1-4,CASRQQMNEKLFF,TGCGCCAGCCGACAGCAGATGAATGAAAAACTGTTTTTT
NA,TRBV5-4,NA,TRBJ2-1,CASSLGPGNEQFF,TGTGCCAGCAGCTTGGGGCCGGGGAATGAGCAGTTCTTC
NA,TRBV27,TRBD2,TRBJ2-3,CASRSGVLAGNTDTQYF,TGTGCCAGCCGTTCTGGTGTACTAGCGGGTAACACAGATACGCAGTATTTT
once,TRBV19,NA,TRBJ1-1,CASSIGWRGSTEAFF,TGTGCCAGTAGTATAGGGTGGCGGGGATCCACTGAAGCTTTCTTT
NA,TRBV5-4,TRBD1,TRBJ1-2,CASSSLTGLYGYTF,TGTGCCAGCAGCTCCCTGACAGGGCTCTATGGCTACACCTTC
NA,TRBV5-6,TRBD1,TRBJ2-6,CASSTGQDLAGANVLTF,TGTGCCAGCAGCACTGGACAGGACCTAGCTGGGGCCAACGTCCTGACTTTC
few,TRBV6-1,TRBD2,TRBJ2-1,CASSGSLAGGNEQFF,TGTGCCAGCAGTGGCAGTCTAGCGGGAGGCAATGAGCAGTTCTTC
NA,TRBV28,TRBD1,TRBJ2-2,CASVTYRGNTGELFF,TGTGCCAGCGTTACATACAGGGGGAACACCGGGGAGCTGTTTTTT
once,TRBV27,NA,TRBJ2-5,CASRTRQVQETQYF,TGTGCCAGCCGGACTAGACAGGTCCAAGAGACCCAGTACTTC
NA,TRBV4-1,NA,TRBJ2-7,CASSQAGQFYEQYF,TGCGCCAGCAGCCAAGCCGGACAGTTCTACGAGCAGTACTTC
NA,TRBV18,NA,TRBJ2-5,CASSAGLSETQYF,TGTGCCAGCTCAGCGGGGCTTTCAGAGACCCAGTACTTC
once,TRBV30,NA,TRBJ1-2,CARSSSFHGYTF,TGTGCCCGCTCTAGTAGTTTCCATGGCTACACCTTC
NA,TRBV4-1,TRBD1,TRBJ1-3,CASSHPVQGVSVSGNTIYF,TGCGCCAGCAGCCATCCGGTGCAGGGGGTTTCGGTCTCTGGAAACACCATATATTTT
NA,TRBV23-1,TRBD1,TRBJ1-1,CASSQSGTGGSNTEAFF,TGCGCCAGCAGTCAATCCGGGACAGGGGGCTCGAACACTGAAGCTTTCTTT
once,TRBV5-1,TRBD1,TRBJ2-3,CASSLVGRGTDTQYF,TGCGCCAGCAGCTTGGTCGGCAGGGGGACAGATACGCAGTATTTT
NA,TRBV2,TRBD1,TRBJ1-5,CASKNTGQGVRSNQPQHF,TGTGCCAGCAAGAACACCGGACAGGGAGTAAGGAGCAATCAGCCCCAGCATTTT
NA,TRBV10-2,NA,TRBJ2-5,CASNMMLGGETQYF,TGCGCCAGCAATATGATGCTTGGGGGGGAGACCCAGTACTTC
NA,TRBV7-9,NA,TRBJ2-1,CASSLIPGYNEQFF,TGTGCCAGCAGCTTAATTCCAGGGTACAATGAGCAGTTCTTC
NA,TRBV19,NA,TRBJ1-6,CASSMRAGDSPLHF,TGTGCCAGTAGTATGAGGGCAGGGGACTCACCCCTCCACTTT
NA,TRBV2,TRBD2,TRBJ2-1,CASSDCGSSMDEQFF,TGTGCCAGCAGTGACTGCGGGAGCAGTATGGATGAGCAGTTCTTC
NA,TRBV19,NA,TRBJ1-4,CATRGGLSSATNEKLFF,TGTGCCACCCGGGGAGGACTGTCATCCGCAACTAATGAAAAACTGTTTTTT
NA,TRBV18,TRBD1,TRBJ1-2,CASSPSGDRGYGYTF,TGTGCCAGCTCACCATCAGGGGACAGGGGCTATGGCTACACCTTC
NA,TRBV28,NA,TRBJ2-7,CASSLVGQGKMNEQYF,TGTGCCAGCAGTTTAGTAGGGCAGGGGAAGATGAACGAGCAGTACTTC
NA,TRBV28,NA,TRBJ1-1,CASGAADRSTEAFF,TGTGCCAGCGGAGCCGCCGACAGGAGCACTGAAGCTTTCTTT
NA,TRBV5-4,TRBD2,TRBJ2-3,CASSFIAGGGDTQYF,TGTGCCAGCAGCTTTATAGCGGGGGGAGGAGATACGCAGTATTTT
NA,TRBV5-1,TRBD2,TRBJ2-1,CASSFSGSNHNEQFF,TGCGCCAGCAGCTTTAGCGGGAGTAATCACAATGAGCAGTTCTTC
NA,TRBV28,NA,TRBJ1-5,CASSSPPGGVANQPQHF,TGTGCCAGCAGTTCCCCTCCGGGGGGAGTTGCCAATCAGCCCCAGCATTTT
NA,TRBV6-1,NA,TRBJ2-1,CASSEGGNYNEQFF,TGTGCCAGCAGTGAAGGCGGGAACTACAATGAGCAGTTCTTC
once,TRBV28,TRBD1,TRBJ2-7,CASSEPGGYFYEQYF,TGTGCCAGCAGTGAACCAGGGGGCTACTTCTACGAGCAGTACTTC
NA,TRBV29-1,NA,TRBJ2-7,CSGDRYYEQYF,TGCAGCGGCGACAGATACTACGAGCAGTACTTC
NA,TRBV30,NA,TRBJ2-1,CAWDGPGVYNEQFF,TGTGCCTGGGACGGCCCAGGGGTTTACAATGAGCAGTTCTTC
once,TRBV29-1,TRBD2,TRBJ2-1,CSVEIPSGRVWNEQFF,TGCAGCGTTGAAATCCCTAGCGGGAGGGTTTGGAATGAGCAGTTCTTC
NA,TRBV5-1,NA,TRBJ2-3,CASSWLATDTQYF,TGCGCCAGCAGCTGGCTAGCGACAGATACGCAGTATTTT
NA,TRBV7-9,TRBD1,TRBJ1-2,CATSRDSPWEGYTF,TGTGCCACCTCCCGGGACAGCCCCTGGGAGGGCTACACCTTC
NA,TRBV28,NA,TRBJ1-2,CASSRQGYYGYTF,TGTGCCAGCAGTCGCCAGGGTTACTATGGCTACACCTTC